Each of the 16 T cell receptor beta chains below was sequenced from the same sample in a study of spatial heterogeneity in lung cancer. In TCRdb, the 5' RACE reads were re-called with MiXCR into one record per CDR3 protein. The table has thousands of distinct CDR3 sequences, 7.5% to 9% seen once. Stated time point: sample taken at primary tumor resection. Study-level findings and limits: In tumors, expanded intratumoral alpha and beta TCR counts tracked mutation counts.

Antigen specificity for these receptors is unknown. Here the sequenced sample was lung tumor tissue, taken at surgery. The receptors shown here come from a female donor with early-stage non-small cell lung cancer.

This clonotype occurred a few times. In DNA, the CDR3 is TGCGCCAGCAGCCAAGTTTGGACGGGGCAGGAAAAACTGTTTTTT. Its protein product is CASSQVWTGQEKLFF. The V gene is TRBV4-3, the J gene TRBJ1-4, with a tentative D call TRBD1 (5 bases). The V gene's germline CDR1 is LGHNA and CDR2 YSLEER. Trimming shortened V by 1 base and J by 8 bases, and 14 bases separated the two germline ends. This CDR3 is built from 15 residues.

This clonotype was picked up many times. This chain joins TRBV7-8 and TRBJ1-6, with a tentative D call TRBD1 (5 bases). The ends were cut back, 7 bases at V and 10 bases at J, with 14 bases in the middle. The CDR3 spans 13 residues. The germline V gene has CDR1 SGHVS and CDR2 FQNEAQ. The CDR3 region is CASNRLGESPLHF. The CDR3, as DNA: TGTGCCAGCAATCGTCTGGGGGAATCACCCCTCCACTTT.

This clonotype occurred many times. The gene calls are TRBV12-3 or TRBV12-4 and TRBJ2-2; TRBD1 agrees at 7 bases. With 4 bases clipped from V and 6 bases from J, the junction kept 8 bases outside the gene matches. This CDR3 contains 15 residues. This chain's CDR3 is CASSSLDRFPGELFF. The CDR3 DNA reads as TGTGCCAGCAGTTCATTGGACAGGTTTCCCGGGGAGCTGTTTTTT.

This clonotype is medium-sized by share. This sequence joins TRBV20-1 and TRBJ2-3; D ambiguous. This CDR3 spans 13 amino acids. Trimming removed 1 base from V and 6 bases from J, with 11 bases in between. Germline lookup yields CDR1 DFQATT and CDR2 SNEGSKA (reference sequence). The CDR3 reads CSARGSEPDTQYF. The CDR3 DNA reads TGCAGTGCTAGAGGGTCCGAGCCTGATACGCAGTATTTT.

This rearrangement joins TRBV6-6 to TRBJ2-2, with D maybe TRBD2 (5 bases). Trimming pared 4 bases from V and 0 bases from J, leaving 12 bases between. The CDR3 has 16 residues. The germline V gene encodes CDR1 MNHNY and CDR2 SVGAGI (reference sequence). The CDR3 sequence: CASSFLGLANTGELFF. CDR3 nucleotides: TGTGCCAGCAGTTTTTTAGGACTGGCGAACACCGGGGAGCTGTTTTTT.

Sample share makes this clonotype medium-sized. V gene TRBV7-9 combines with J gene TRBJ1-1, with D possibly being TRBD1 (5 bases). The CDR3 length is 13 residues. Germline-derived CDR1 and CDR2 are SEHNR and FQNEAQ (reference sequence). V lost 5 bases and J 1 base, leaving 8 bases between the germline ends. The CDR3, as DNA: TGTGCCAGCAGCAGAACAGGGAACACTGAAGCTTTCTTT. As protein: CASSRTGNTEAFF.

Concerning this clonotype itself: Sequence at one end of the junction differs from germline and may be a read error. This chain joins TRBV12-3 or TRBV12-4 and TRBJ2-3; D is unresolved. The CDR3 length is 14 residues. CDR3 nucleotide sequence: TGTGCCAGCGGTTTGAGACTGAGCACAGATACGCAGTATTTT. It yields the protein CASGLRLSTDTQYF.

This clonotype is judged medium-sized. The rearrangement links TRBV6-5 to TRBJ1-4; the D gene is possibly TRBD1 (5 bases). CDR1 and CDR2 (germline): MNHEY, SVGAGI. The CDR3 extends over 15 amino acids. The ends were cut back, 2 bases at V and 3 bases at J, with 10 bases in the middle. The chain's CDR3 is CASSYDGASNEKLFF. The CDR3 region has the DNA TGTGCCAGCAGTTACGATGGGGCATCTAATGAAAAACTGTTTTTT.

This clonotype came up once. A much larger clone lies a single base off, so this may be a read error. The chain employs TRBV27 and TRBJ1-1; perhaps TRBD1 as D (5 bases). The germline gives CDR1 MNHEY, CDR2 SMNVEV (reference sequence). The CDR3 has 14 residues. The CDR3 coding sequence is TGTGCCAGCAGTTTGGGGGGGAAAGCCACTGAAGCTCTCTTT. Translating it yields CASSLGGKATEALF.

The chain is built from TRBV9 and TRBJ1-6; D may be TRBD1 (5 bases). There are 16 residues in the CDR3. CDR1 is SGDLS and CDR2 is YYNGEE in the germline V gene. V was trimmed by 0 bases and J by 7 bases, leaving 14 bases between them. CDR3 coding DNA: TGTGCCAGCAGCGTAGAAGGTCGGCAGGGAAATTCACCCCTCCACTTT. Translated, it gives CASSVEGRQGNSPLHF. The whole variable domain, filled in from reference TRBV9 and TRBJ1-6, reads DSGVTQTPKHLITATGQRVTLRCSPRSGDLSVYWYQQSLDQGLQFLIQYYNGEERAKGNILERFSAQQFPDLHSELNLSSLELGDSALYFCASSVEGRQGNSPLHFGNGTRLTVT.

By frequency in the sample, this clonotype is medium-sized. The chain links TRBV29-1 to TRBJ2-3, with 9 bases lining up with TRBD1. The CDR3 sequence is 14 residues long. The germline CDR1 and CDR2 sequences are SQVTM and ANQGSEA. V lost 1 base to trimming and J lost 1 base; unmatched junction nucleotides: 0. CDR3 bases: TGCAGCGTTGAAGGGACAGGGGGCACAGATACGCAGTATTTT. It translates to CSVEGTGGTDTQYF.

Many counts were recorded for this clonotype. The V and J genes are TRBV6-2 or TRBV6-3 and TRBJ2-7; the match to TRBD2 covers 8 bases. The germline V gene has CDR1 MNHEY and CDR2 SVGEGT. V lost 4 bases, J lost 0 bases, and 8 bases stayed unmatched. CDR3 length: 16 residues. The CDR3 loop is CASSFSGIDLSYEQYF. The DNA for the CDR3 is TGTGCCAGCAGTTTTAGCGGGATTGACCTCTCCTACGAGCAGTACTTC.

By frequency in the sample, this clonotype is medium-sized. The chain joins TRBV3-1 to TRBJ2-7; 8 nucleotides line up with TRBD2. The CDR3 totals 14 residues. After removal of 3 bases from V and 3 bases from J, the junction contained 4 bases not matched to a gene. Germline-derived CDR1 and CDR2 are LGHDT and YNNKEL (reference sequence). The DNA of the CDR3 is TGTGCCAGCAGCCAGACTAGCGCTTACTACGAGCAGTACTTC. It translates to CASSQTSAYYEQYF.

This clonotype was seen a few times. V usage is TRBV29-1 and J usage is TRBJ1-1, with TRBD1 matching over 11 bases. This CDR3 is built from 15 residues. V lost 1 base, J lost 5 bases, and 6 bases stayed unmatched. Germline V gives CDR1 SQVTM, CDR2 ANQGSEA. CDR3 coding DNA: TGCAGCGTTGAAGGGACAGGGGGCAGTGGGACTGAAGCTTTCTTT. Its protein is CSVEGTGGSGTEAFF.

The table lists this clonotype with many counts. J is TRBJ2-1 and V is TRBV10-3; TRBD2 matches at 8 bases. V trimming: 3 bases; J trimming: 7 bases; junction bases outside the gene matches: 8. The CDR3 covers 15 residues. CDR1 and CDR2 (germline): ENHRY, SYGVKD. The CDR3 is CAISEEILAGNEQFF. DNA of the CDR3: TGTGCCATCAGTGAAGAAATCCTAGCGGGTAATGAGCAGTTCTTC.

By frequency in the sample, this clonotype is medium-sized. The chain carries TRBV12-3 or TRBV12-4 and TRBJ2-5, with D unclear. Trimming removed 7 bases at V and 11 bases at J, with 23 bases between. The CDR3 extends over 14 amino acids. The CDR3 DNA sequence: TGTGCCAGCATGAGGAATACCGACAAGTCGGCTCAGTACTTC. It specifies CASMRNTDKSAQYF.